The following is a T cell receptor (beta chain) sequence with its context. Antigen unknown. This entry comes from a study of cytomegalovirus exposure and HLA in healthy donors. With 60 Vbeta and 13 Jbeta primers, the PCR was carried out. Profiling relied on immunoSEQ multiplex PCR, and the TCRdb table lists in-frame clones only, not all of them. The table lists about 140,000 clones, approximately 84% of them singletons. The V gene lost 0 bases and the J gene lost 1 base, with 12 bases spanning the gap. Germline CDR1 reads SEHNR; CDR2 reads FQNEAQ (reference sequence). CDR3 length: 17 amino acids. Study-level points and caveats: A later examination showed that TCR association rates differed by HLA locus, with DRB1 most and HLA-C fewest.

Source material: PBMCs. This TCR was sampled from a middle-aged woman in good health and CMV-seronegative. The chain couples TRBV7-9 to TRBJ2-2; perhaps TRBD1 as D (5 bases). The CDR3 spells CASSLAVVRENTGELFF. CDR3 DNA sequence: TGTGCCAGCAGCTTAGCGGTCGTCAGGGAGAACACCGGGGAGCTGTTTTTT.